This entry lists 2 T cell receptor beta chains sequenced from one sample in a study of shared clonotypes between healthy human individuals (dated by TCRdb to about 2020). Library creation used the immunoSEQ multiplex PCR assay. TCRdb limited this immuneACCESS table to in-frame rearrangements with V and J called. A share of clones is missing; checked studies link under half to unresolved V genes, and the rest is unexplained. This sample gives more than 400,000 clones in total; 81% of them show up just once. Roughly 13% of the sample lies in the top ten. The source material was PBMCs. These receptor sequences come from a woman between 40 and 55 years old in good health. Some clones in this sample may be carry-over from other donors' samples.

The chain joins TRBV5-8 to TRBJ1-5; D is possibly TRBD1 (5 bases). The CDR3 has 16 amino acids. The V end was cut by 4 bases, the J end by 6 bases, with 20 bases between. CDR1 SGHTS and CDR2 YDEGEE come from the germline V gene. As DNA, the CDR3 is TGTGCCAGCAGCAAAGCCTTCGGGGCGCGAGGTCAGCCCCAGCATTTT. Translation gives CASSKAFGARGQPQHF.

The genes are TRBV11-3 and TRBJ1-6; D gene uncertain. The CDR3 length is 12 residues. Germline CDR1 reads SGHNT; CDR2 reads YENEEA. V shed 5 bases and J shed 12 bases, with 11 bases lying between them. CDR3 in amino acids: CASSLETGPLHF. The CDR3 nucleotides read TGTGCCAGCAGCCTCGAGACGGGACCCCTCCACTTT. Supplemented by reference TRBV11-3 and TRBJ1-6, the full variable domain reads EAGVVQSPRYKIIEKKQPVAFWCNPISGHNTLYWYLQNLGQGPELLIRYENEEAVDDSQLPKDRFSAERLKGVDSTLKIQPAELGDSAVYLCASSLETGPLHFGNGTRLTVT.